Shown below are 31 T cell receptor beta chains from a single sample sequenced in a study of long-term antiretroviral therapy in people with HIV. immunoSEQ v3.0 was run at survey level. TCRdb keeps only in-frame clones here, not all; method: immunoSEQ multiplex PCR. This sample has about 38,000 clones, with roughly 80% found just once. The specimen comprised unsorted PBMCs, sampled 1.5 years after starting antiretroviral therapy. These receptors all come from a man between 18 and 35 years old with HIV.

The CDR3 coding sequence is TGTGCCAGCAGCTTAGCAGGGCCCTCAAAAAATCAGCCCCAGCATTTT. Translation: CASSLAGPSKNQPQHF. V is TRBV7-8 and J is TRBJ1-5; no clear D gene. This CDR3 is 16 amino acids long. V lost 0 bases and J lost 4, with 13 bases in between. Germline CDR1 reads SGHVS; CDR2 reads FQNEAQ.

The CDR3: CASSHRGTGELFF. The CDR3 DNA reads TGTGCCAGCAGCCATCGGGGCACCGGGGAGCTGTTTTTT. The chain has TRBV11-2 and TRBJ2-2; perhaps TRBD2 as D (5 bases). This CDR3 region has 13 residues. V lost 5 bases to trimming and J lost 4 bases, with 8 bases between them. Germline V CDR1 and CDR2: SGHAT, FQNNGV.

The gene calls are TRBV4-1 and TRBJ2-7; unclear D gene. The germline V gene encodes CDR1 MGHRA and CDR2 YSYEKL. The CDR3 is made up of 14 amino acids. Trimming shortened V by 0 bases and J by 6 bases, and 12 bases separated the two germline ends. Written as DNA, the CDR3 is TGCGCCAGCAGCCAAGATCAGAGCACCCTCGAGCAGTACTTC. Its protein is CASSQDQSTLEQYF.

V usage is TRBV7-8 and J usage is TRBJ2-2, with D maybe TRBD2 (7 bases). The V end lost 2 bases, the J end lost 4 bases, and 17 bases lay between the germline ends. The CDR3 covers 17 residues. CDR1 SGHVS and CDR2 FQNEAQ come from the germline V gene. As DNA, the CDR3 is TGTGCCAGCAGCTTACGGGAGCGAAGGGGGGGCACCGGGGAGCTGTTTTTT. This codes for CASSLRERRGGTGELFF.

CDR3 loop: CASSSYRKAGETQYF. In DNA, the CDR3 is TGTGCCAGCAGCTCCTACAGGAAAGCTGGGGAGACCCAGTACTTC. The rearrangement joins TRBV7-9 to TRBJ2-5; D may be TRBD1 (5 bases). The CDR3 runs 15 residues. V lost 4 bases, J lost 5 bases, and 17 bases lay in between. From germline, CDR1 is SEHNR and CDR2 FQNEAQ (reference sequence).

This clone was seen once. The chain carries TRBV7-9 and TRBJ1-4; D possibly corresponds to TRBD1 (5 bases). In germline, CDR1 is SEHNR, CDR2 FQNEAQ (reference sequence). Trimming removed 1 base from V and 8 bases from J, with 14 bases in between. There are 15 residues in the CDR3. The CDR3 spells CASSLVGSGSEKLFF. For the CDR3, the DNA is TGTGCCAGCAGCTTAGTAGGGTCAGGGAGCGAAAAACTGTTTTTT.

The V gene is TRBV5-4, the J gene TRBJ2-5; 8 bases line up with TRBD1. Germline values: CDR1 SGHNT, CDR2 YYREEE (reference sequence). This CDR3 region has 15 residues. Germline trimming cut 1 base from V and 3 bases from J; bases unmatched to any gene: 5. CDR3 bases: TGTGCCAGCAGCTTGCAGGGGGCCGGTGAAGAGACCCAGTACTTC. This sequence encodes CASSLQGAGEETQYF.

The chain employs TRBV10-3 and TRBJ2-3; the D gene is possibly TRBD2 (5 bases). The ends were cut back, 10 bases at V and 0 bases at J, with 14 bases in the middle. The CDR3 length is 14 residues. Germline loops: CDR1 ENHRY, CDR2 SYGVKD. DNA of the CDR3: TGTGCCACAGCGGCACTTGCTAGCACAGATACGCAGTATTTT. Protein product: CATAALASTDTQYF.

CDR3 residues: CASSLGGQGGKDNEQFF. As DNA, the CDR3 is TGTGCCAGCAGCTTAGGGGGACAGGGGGGGAAGGACAATGAGCAGTTCTTC. The chain is built from TRBV7-9 and TRBJ2-1; TRBD1 agrees at 11 bases. With 1 base clipped from V and 5 bases from J, the junction kept 7 bases outside the gene matches. The CDR3 runs to 17 residues. Germline V gene lookup returns CDR1 SEHNR and CDR2 FQNEAQ (reference sequence).

The V and J genes are TRBV29-1 and TRBJ2-3; the D gene is possibly TRBD2 (7 bases). V was cut by 8 bases and J by 6 bases, with 15 bases left in between. The CDR3 runs to 12 residues. Germline values: CDR1 SQVTM, CDR2 ANQGSEA. The CDR3 loop is CSQGGGWDTQYF. As DNA, the CDR3 is TGCAGCCAAGGGGGGGGCTGGGATACGCAGTATTTT.

V is TRBV5-4 and J is TRBJ2-7; no clear D gene. Between the trimmed V and J ends, which lost 4 bases and 0 bases, there was a span of 14 bases. The length of the CDR3 is 15 residues. The germline V gene encodes CDR1 SGHNT and CDR2 YYREEE (reference sequence). The CDR3 nucleotides are TGTGCCAGCAGCCTCTCTGGCGGAAGCTCCTACGAGCAGTACTTC. Protein: CASSLSGGSSYEQYF.

The rearrangement links TRBV28 to TRBJ1-2; D is uncertain. CDR3 length: 13 amino acids. Germline CDR1 is MDHEN and CDR2 is SYDVKM. The V and J ends lost 6 bases and 1 base respectively, with 9 bases between them. CDR3 region: CASREYGNYGYTF. DNA for the CDR3: TGTGCCAGCAGGGAGTACGGTAACTATGGCTACACCTTC.

The chain combines TRBV19 with TRBJ2-1, with 11 bases identical to TRBD2. V gave up 5 bases and J gave up 2 bases; unmatched junction bases: 2. The germline CDR1 and CDR2 sequences are LNHDA and SQIVND (reference sequence). The CDR3 has 15 residues. The CDR3 DNA reads as TGTGCCAGTAGTTTACTAGCGGGAGCCTACAATGAGCAGTTCTTC. Its translation is CASSLLAGAYNEQFF.

CDR3 in DNA: TGTGCCATCAGTGATACGGGACTAGCGGAATTTAGCACAGATACGCAGTATTTT. This translates into CAISDTGLAEFSTDTQYF. The V call is TRBV10-3, the J call TRBJ2-3; 11 nucleotides line up with TRBD2. Germline trimming cut 3 bases from V and 0 bases from J; bases unmatched to any gene: 8. The V gene's germline CDR1 is ENHRY and CDR2 SYGVKD. The CDR3 sequence is 18 residues long.

The chain uses TRBV27 and TRBJ2-2, with 8 bases fitting TRBD2. This CDR3 region has 16 residues. Germline CDR1 MNHEY, CDR2 SMNVEV (reference sequence). Losses at the gene ends were 5 bases for V and 3 bases for J; bases not matched to a gene: 8. CDR3 in DNA: TGTGCCAGCAGTCCCAGAGCCGGGAGGGACACCGGGGAGCTGTTTTTT. This encodes CASSPRAGRDTGELFF.

This clone was seen only once. The chain employs TRBV14 and TRBJ2-5; the match to TRBD1 covers 8 bases. The CDR3 covers 16 residues. J was trimmed by 4 bases and V by 2 bases; bases with no gene match: 9. Germline CDR1 reads SGHDN; CDR2 reads FVKESK. This CDR3 reads CASSQFRGQGGETQYF. CDR3 in DNA: TGTGCCAGCAGCCAATTCCGAGGACAGGGAGGAGAGACCCAGTACTTC.

The chain joins TRBV9 to TRBJ2-1; D is ambiguous. CDR1 is SGDLS, CDR2 YYNGEE, per germline. Trimming took 2 bases from V and 10 from J, leaving 16 bases between them. CDR3 size: 14 residues. The CDR3 DNA reads as TGTGCCAGCAGCGTGTTAGGGCAGGATGGCGAGCAGTTCTTC. It is translated as CASSVLGQDGEQFF.

DNA of the CDR3: TGCGCCAGCAGCTTGGCCTCGAAGGGTGGAAGGGAGACCCAGTACTTC. Translation gives CASSLASKGGRETQYF. The V call is TRBV5-1, the J call TRBJ2-5; unclear D gene. Germline V CDR1 and CDR2: SGHRS, YFSETQ. The germline V and J ends were trimmed by 0 bases and 5 bases, with 17 bases remaining between them. The CDR3 is made up of 16 amino acids.

The V gene is TRBV11-2, the J gene TRBJ1-4; the D gene is possibly TRBD1 (5 bases). Trimming shortened V by 4 bases and J by 5 bases, and 8 bases separated the two germline ends. CDR3 length: 13 amino acids. Germline lookup yields CDR1 SGHAT and CDR2 FQNNGV. The CDR3 loop is CASSWSGNEKLFF. CDR3 coding DNA: TGTGCCAGCAGCTGGTCAGGGAATGAAAAACTGTTTTTT.

The chain links TRBV4-3 to TRBJ2-3; TRBD2 matches at 13 bases. The CDR3 is 15 residues long. Trimming took 0 bases from V and 8 from J; bases not matched to a gene: 2. CDR1 is LGHNA, CDR2 YSLEER, per germline. CDR3 residues: CASSQDGTSGITQYF. The CDR3 nucleotides read TGCGCCAGCAGCCAAGATGGGACTAGCGGGATTACGCAGTATTTT.

The chain links TRBV7-9 to TRBJ2-2; 7 bases are shared with TRBD2. CDR3 length: 16 residues. The germline gives CDR1 SEHNR, CDR2 FQNEAQ (reference sequence). With V trimmed by 6 bases and J by 2 bases, 9 bases remained unmatched. The CDR3 reads CASRGRTSPNTGELFF. The CDR3 DNA reads as TGTGCCAGCAGGGGAAGGACTAGTCCTAACACCGGGGAGCTGTTTTTT.

This chain links TRBV11-2 with TRBJ1-3; TRBD1 matches at 10 bases. Losses at the gene ends were 5 bases for V and 2 bases for J; bases not matched to a gene: 3. This CDR3 spans 15 amino acids. The germline V gene has CDR1 SGHAT and CDR2 FQNNGV. The CDR3 DNA is TGTGCCAGCAGCCCAGGGACAGGGGCTGGAAACACCATATATTTT. Protein sequence: CASSPGTGAGNTIYF.

The genes are TRBV7-9 and TRBJ2-7; TRBD2 matches 9 bases. The V gene's germline CDR1 is SEHNR and CDR2 FQNEAQ (reference sequence). The CDR3 is 15 amino acids. V trimming: 3 bases; J trimming: 7 bases; junction bases outside the gene matches: 10. The CDR3 region has the DNA TGTGCCAGCAGCTTCGACGAGCGGGAGGTGGGGGAGCAGTACTTC. Translation gives CASSFDEREVGEQYF.

This clone has only one observation. The chain combines TRBV6-5 with TRBJ2-1; a possible D gene is TRBD2 (7 bases). CDR3 length equals 16 residues. The V end lost 2 bases, the J end lost 4 bases, and 15 bases lay between the germline ends. The germline V gene has CDR1 MNHEY and CDR2 SVGAGI. CDR3 loop: CASSYVGLGGYNEQFF. The CDR3 coding sequence is TGTGCCAGCAGTTACGTAGGACTAGGGGGATACAATGAGCAGTTCTTC.

The V gene is TRBV5-1, the J gene TRBJ2-1; the D gene could be TRBD1 or TRBD2 (5 bases each). The CDR3 totals 17 residues. Trimming stripped 0 bases from V and 7 bases from J, with 20 bases between. Germline values: CDR1 SGHRS, CDR2 YFSETQ. The CDR3 nucleotides read TGCGCCAGCAGCTTGGGCCACCGGGACCCTGAGGCGAATGAGCAGTTCTTC. Encoded protein: CASSLGHRDPEANEQFF.

This chain connects TRBV11-2 to TRBJ2-5, with no clear D. Trimming cost V 1 base and J 2 bases, with 5 bases left between them. Germline V CDR1 and CDR2: SGHAT, FQNNGV. The CDR3 is made up of 13 amino acids. The DNA for the CDR3 is TGTGCCAGCAGCTTAGTAGATCAAGAGACCCAGTACTTC. Its translation is CASSLVDQETQYF.

This chain uses TRBV7-2 with TRBJ1-1; unclear D gene. This CDR3 has 12 residues. Between the trimmed V and J ends, which lost 7 bases and 10 bases, there was a span of 16 bases. Per germline, CDR1 SGHTA and CDR2 FQGNSA. Here the CDR3 reads CASIAGSTGAFF. The CDR3 coding sequence is TGTGCCAGCATAGCCGGGAGTACGGGAGCTTTCTTT. Based on the CDR3 plus reference TRBV7-2 and TRBJ1-1, the full variable domain is GAGVSQSPSNKVTEKGKDVELRCDPISGHTALYWYRQSLGQGLEFLIYFQGNSAPDKSGLPSDRFSAERTGGSVSTLTIQRTQQEDSAVYLCASIAGSTGAFFGQGTRLTVV.

V is TRBV5-6 and J is TRBJ1-2, with 8 bases lining up with TRBD1. After removal of 4 bases from V and 0 bases from J, the junction contained 11 bases not matched to a gene. The germline V gene encodes CDR1 SGHDT and CDR2 YYEEEE. The CDR3 runs 17 residues. CDR3 amino acids: CASSRLDRVLTNYGYTF. The CDR3 region has the DNA TGTGCCAGCAGCCGATTGGACAGGGTTTTGACTAACTATGGCTACACCTTC. Supplemented by reference TRBV5-6 and TRBJ1-2, the full variable domain reads DAGVTQSPTHLIKTRGQQVTLRCSPKSGHDTVSWYQQALGQGPQFIFQYYEEEERQRGNFPDRFSGHQFPNYSSELNVNALLLGDSALYLCASSRLDRVLTNYGYTFGSGTRLTVV.

This clone was recorded a few times. The V gene is TRBV6-1, the J gene TRBJ1-1; a weak D match, TRBD1 (6 bases). V was pared by 6 bases and J by 1 base, with 9 bases between. Germline V lookup: CDR1 MNHNS, CDR2 SASEGT. The CDR3 spans 13 residues. CDR3 loop: CASRDRENTEAFF. As DNA, the CDR3 is TGTGCCAGCAGGGACAGAGAGAACACTGAAGCTTTCTTT.

CDR3 sequence: CASLFMDGDNQPQHF. CDR3 sequence (DNA): TGTGCCAGTTTATTTATGGACGGGGACAATCAGCCCCAGCATTTT. The chain has TRBV6-6 and TRBJ1-5, with D unresolved. V was cut by 9 bases and J by 3 bases, with 18 bases left in between. The CDR3 runs 15 residues. From germline, CDR1 is MNHNY and CDR2 SVGAGI (reference sequence).

V and J are TRBV9 and TRBJ2-2, with TRBD2 identical over 7 bases. V lost 4 bases, J lost 8 bases, and 8 bases stayed unmatched. CDR1 is SGDLS and CDR2 is YYNGEE in the germline V gene. This CDR3 has 14 amino acids. CDR3 amino acids: CASSPRTRQGELFF. The CDR3 DNA reads as TGTGCCAGCAGCCCCCGGACTAGGCAGGGGGAGCTGTTTTTT.